Below, 29 T cell receptor beta chains from the same sample are listed, as sequenced in a study of regulatory T cells in long-lasting Graves disease. As to time point: persistent/refractory GD, antithyroid drugs over 5 years with positive TRAb. RNA isolated from PBMCs was used to make the TCR library. Through Arm-PCR of CDR3 regions and iRepertoire HTBI primers, TCR beta libraries were built. Each CDR3 protein gets one entry after TCRdb re-called the multiplex PCR reads with MiXCR. This sample yields more than 650,000 distinct CDR3 sequences, of which 25% to 35% are seen a single time; under 50% belongs to the top ten. The sample was peripheral blood mononuclear cells (PBMCs), taken when the disease was refractory, from a patient treated with antithyroid drugs. These receptors all come from a female donor with Graves disease.

The chain links TRBV30 to TRBJ2-7, with D maybe TRBD2 (5 bases). Germline loops: CDR1 GTSNPN, CDR2 SVGIG (reference sequence). The CDR3 covers 15 residues. Trimming took 0 bases from V and 3 from J, leaving 15 bases between them. CDR3 DNA: TGTGCCTGGAGTGTACGAGGGCACGGGGTCTACGAGCAGTACTTC. It encodes CAWSVRGHGVYEQYF.

The chain employs TRBV12-3 or TRBV12-4 and TRBJ2-2; tentative D call: TRBD1 (5 bases). The CDR3 runs 17 residues. The germline V and J ends were trimmed by 5 bases and 0 bases, with 16 bases remaining between them. The CDR3 loop reads CASSISTDPPNTGELFF. For the CDR3, the DNA is TGTGCCAGCAGTATCTCGACAGACCCTCCGAACACCGGGGAGCTGTTTTTT.

This clonotype was picked up a small number of times. The J gene is TRBJ1-5, the V gene TRBV20-1; TRBD1 matches 12 bases. The J segment lost 5 bases and the V segment lost 3 bases, leaving 2 bases of the junction unmatched. This CDR3 comprises 14 residues. Germline CDR1 and CDR2: DFQATT and SNEGSKA (reference sequence). The CDR3 coding sequence is TGCAGTGCTAGGGGGGACAGGGGGCATCAGCCCCAGCATTTT. This codes for CSARGDRGHQPQHF.

The V call is TRBV29-1, the J call TRBJ1-5, with 8 bases aligning to TRBD1. Per germline, CDR1 SQVTM and CDR2 ANQGSEA. J lost 1 base, V lost 7 bases, and 12 bases had no gene match. This CDR3 has 16 residues. CDR3: CSALVQGAVSNQPQHF. The CDR3 nucleotides read TGCAGCGCTTTGGTCCAGGGGGCAGTAAGCAATCAGCCCCAGCATTTT. The full variable domain, its missing parts supplied by reference TRBV29-1 and TRBJ1-5, is SAVISQKPSRDICQRGTSLTIQCQVDSQVTMMFWYRQQPGQSLTLIATANQGSEATYESGFVIDKFPISRPNLTFSTLTVSNMSPEDSSIYLCSALVQGAVSNQPQHFGDGTRLSIL.

This clonotype was seen a handful of times. This sequence joins TRBV30 and TRBJ2-7; 9 bases match TRBD1. Germline-derived CDR1 and CDR2 are GTSNPN and SVGIG (reference sequence). The V segment lost 5 bases and the J segment 2 bases; nucleotides outside the gene matches: 7. The length of the CDR3 is 14 residues. Written as DNA, the CDR3 is TGTGCCTGGGGAGGGGGACAGGGTACCTACGAGCAGTACTTC. Translated: CAWGGGQGTYEQYF.

The sample holds a few counts of this clonotype. V is TRBV11-2 and J is TRBJ2-7, with D possibly matching TRBD1 (5 bases). Per germline, CDR1 SGHAT and CDR2 FQNNGV. This CDR3 has 13 amino acids. V was trimmed by 2 bases and J by 3 bases, leaving 8 bases between them. CDR3 in DNA: TGTGCCAGCAGCTTATGGACAAACTACGAGCAGTACTTC. It is translated as CASSLWTNYEQYF.

The rearrangement joins TRBV12-3 or TRBV12-4 to TRBJ2-7, with 9 bases fitting TRBD1. V lost 5 bases to trimming and J lost 4 bases; unmatched junction nucleotides: 12. This CDR3 has 16 residues. For the CDR3, the DNA is TGTGCCAGCAGTACAAGGACAGGGGCACTTAGATACGAGCAGTACTTC. It specifies CASSTRTGALRYEQYF.

For this clonotype: At one of its ends the junction is not consistent with the germline gene, which may arise from a read error. The chain employs TRBV29-1 and TRBJ1-2; the match to TRBD1 covers 7 bases. The CDR3 contains 12 residues. CDR1 SQVTM and CDR2 ANQGSEA come from the germline V gene. CDR3: CSASTGTYGHTF. The DNA for the CDR3 is TGCAGCGCCTCGACAGGGACCTATGGCCACACCTTC.

This clonotype has only a few counts. The chain is built from TRBV6-1 and TRBJ1-2; D unresolved. Germline values: CDR1 MNHNS, CDR2 SASEGT. Trimming removed 4 bases from V and 4 bases from J, with 16 bases in between. The CDR3 is 15 residues long. The CDR3 nucleotides read TGTGCCAGCAGTGTGCCGAATCAACCCCCCTATGGCTACACCTTC. This sequence encodes CASSVPNQPPYGYTF.

The rearrangement uses TRBV12-3 or TRBV12-4 and TRBJ2-2; 9 nucleotides agree with TRBD2. The J segment lost 0 bases and the V segment lost 3 bases, leaving 2 bases of the junction unmatched. The CDR3 sequence is 16 residues long. CDR3 sequence: CASSFVAGANTGELFF. The CDR3 DNA reads as TGTGCCAGCAGTTTCGTAGCGGGAGCGAACACCGGGGAGCTGTTTTTT.

The chain joins TRBV6-2 or TRBV6-3 to TRBJ2-1, with TRBD2 matching over 10 bases. Germline assignment: CDR1 MNHEY and CDR2 SVGEGT. Trimming at V came to 10 bases and at J to 10 bases, leaving 7 bases not matched to a gene. The length of the CDR3 is 12 residues. The CDR3 spells CATSLAGNEQFF. The DNA for the CDR3 is TGTGCCACCTCACTAGCGGGAAACGAGCAGTTCTTC.

This clonotype was recorded at least ten times. The V and J genes are TRBV2 and TRBJ1-6; 7 positions agree with TRBD1. Trimming removed 5 bases from V and 6 bases from J; junction bases left unmatched: 1. The CDR3 contains 13 residues. Germline loops: CDR1 SNHLY, CDR2 FYNNEI. The CDR3 sequence is CASSWDSNSPLHF. DNA for the CDR3: TGTGCCAGCAGTTGGGACAGTAATTCACCCCTCCACTTT. Together with reference TRBV2 and TRBJ1-6, the CDR3 gives the full variable domain: EPEVTQTPSHQVTQMGQEVILRCVPISNHLYFYWYRQILGQKVEFLVSFYNNEISEKSEIFDDQFSVERPDGSNFTLKIRSTKLEDSAMYFCASSWDSNSPLHFGNGTRLTVT.

The chain recombines TRBV20-1 with TRBJ1-1; 7 nucleotides match TRBD1. V was clipped by 1 base and J by 7 bases; unmatched bases: 6. Germline CDR1 is DFQATT and CDR2 is SNEGSKA (reference sequence). The CDR3 totals 13 residues. For the CDR3, the DNA is TGCAGTGCTAGAGTCTCGGCAGGGGGTGAAGCTTTCTTT. It codes for CSARVSAGGEAFF.

The chain combines TRBV29-1 with TRBJ2-4, with D possibly TRBD1 on 6 matching bases. This CDR3 comprises 15 residues. CDR1 SQVTM and CDR2 ANQGSEA come from the germline V gene. V lost 4 bases and J 0 bases, leaving 13 bases between the germline ends. For the CDR3, the DNA is TGCAGCGTTGGAGAGGGGGACCTAGCCAAAAACATTCAGTACTTC. Its translation is CSVGEGDLAKNIQYF.

The V gene is TRBV28, the J gene TRBJ1-1; no definite D call. Trimming took 3 bases from V and 10 from J, leaving 9 bases between them. The germline CDR1 and CDR2 sequences are MDHEN and SYDVKM. The CDR3 consists of 11 residues. The CDR3 bases are TGTGCCAGCAGTTTGCCCAGGAGAGCTTTCTTT. Translation gives CASSLPRRAFF.

This clonotype turned up a few times. The chain couples TRBV29-1 to TRBJ1-1; D not certain. The CDR3 is 11 amino acids. Trimming shortened V by 4 bases and J by 4 bases, and 7 bases separated the two germline ends. In germline, CDR1 is SQVTM, CDR2 ANQGSEA. CDR3 DNA sequence: TGCAGCGTTGGTGTAGGCACTGAAGCTTTCTTT. Translated, it gives CSVGVGTEAFF.

CDR3 DNA sequence: TGCAGTGCAACGACAGGGGCGTCCTACGAGCAGTACTTC. It codes for CSATTGASYEQYF. V and J are TRBV20-1 and TRBJ2-7, with 8 bases that match TRBD1. Germline CDR1 reads DFQATT; CDR2 reads SNEGSKA (reference sequence). V lost 6 bases to trimming and J lost 1 base; unmatched junction nucleotides: 5. CDR3 size: 13 residues.

The genes are TRBV5-1 and TRBJ2-7, with TRBD1 identical over 9 bases. Germline V gene sequence: CDR1 SGHRS, CDR2 YFSETQ. The CDR3 consists of 14 residues. Losses at the gene ends were 6 bases for V and 2 bases for J; bases not matched to a gene: 6. This CDR3 is CASNTGTGTYEQYF. The CDR3 DNA reads TGCGCCAGCAATACCGGGACAGGGACCTACGAGCAGTACTTC.

The chain couples TRBV5-1 to TRBJ2-7; TRBD2 might be the D (5 bases). With 0 bases removed from V and 4 bases from J, the gap between germline ends came to 11 bases. The CDR3 totals 14 residues. Germline CDR1 SGHRS, CDR2 YFSETQ. CDR3 protein: CASSLEASQYEQYF. The DNA of the CDR3 is TGCGCCAGCAGCTTGGAGGCTAGCCAGTACGAGCAGTACTTC. The whole variable domain, filled in from reference TRBV5-1 and TRBJ2-7, reads KAGVTQTPRYLIKTRGQQVTLSCSPISGHRSVSWYQQTPGQGLQFLFEYFSETQRNKGNFPGRFSGRQFSNSRSEMNVSTLELGDSALYLCASSLEASQYEQYFGPGTRLTVT.

A word on this clonotype: One end of the junction fails to match germline, which may point to a read error. The chain carries TRBV10-3 and TRBJ1-1, with D possibly matching TRBD1 (5 bases). CDR3 length: 16 residues. Germline CDR1 reads ENHRY; CDR2 reads SYGVKD. The CDR3 spells CAISGGTQYMNTKAFF. DNA of the CDR3: TGTGCCATCAGTGGTGGGACGCAGTATATGAACACTAAAGCTTTCTTT.

This clonotype occurred many times. CDR3 coding DNA: TGTGCCAGCAGTTCCCAGGGGGGGCAGGGTGGCTACACCTTC. This translates into CASSSQGGQGGYTF. This chain joins TRBV28 and TRBJ1-2; 7 bases are a match to TRBD1. The CDR3 sequence is 14 residues long. Germline V gene data show CDR1 as MDHEN and CDR2 as SYDVKM. J lost 7 bases, V lost 4 bases, and 9 bases had no gene match.

This rearrangement joins TRBV6-5 to TRBJ2-7; 12 bases match TRBD2. The J segment lost 3 bases and the V segment lost 2 bases, leaving 8 bases of the junction unmatched. In germline, CDR1 is MNHEY, CDR2 SVGAGI. This CDR3 comprises 17 residues. CDR3 in amino acids: CASSYNSLAGGIYEQYF. The CDR3 DNA reads TGTGCCAGCAGTTACAATTCCCTAGCGGGAGGGATCTACGAGCAGTACTTC.

This clonotype occurred a few times. The junction shows a germline mismatch at one end, possibly a read error. The chain uses TRBV5-1 and TRBJ2-7, with 8 positions matching TRBD1. CDR3 length: 15 residues. Germline CDR1 reads SGHRS; CDR2 reads YFSETQ. As DNA, the CDR3 is TGTGCCAGCAGCTTGGGGGGACAGGTCGTGGTCGAGCAGTACTTC. Its translation: CASSLGGQVVVEQYF.

About this clonotype: As the CDR3 is not closed by the conserved phenylalanine or tryptophan, this likely results from a read error. This chain connects TRBV27 to TRBJ1-2; no clear D gene. Trimming shortened V by 0 bases and J by 5 bases, and 10 bases separated the two germline ends. Germline V gene lookup returns CDR1 MNHEY and CDR2 SMNVEV (reference sequence). This CDR3 comprises 14 residues. CDR3 DNA sequence: TGTGCCAGCAGTTTATCGATGGGAGGATATGGCTACACCCTC. It translates to CASSLSMGGYGYTL.

This clonotype appeared a few times. The CDR3 region is CASSVGGLAGPYEQYF. The DNA of the CDR3 is TGTGCCAGCAGCGTCGGAGGACTAGCGGGGCCCTACGAGCAGTACTTC. The gene calls are TRBV9 and TRBJ2-7; 12 bases agree with TRBD2. The CDR3 totals 16 residues. The trim removed 2 bases at V and 2 bases at J, leaving 5 bases unmatched. Germline V gives CDR1 SGDLS, CDR2 YYNGEE.

There are a few counts of this clonotype. V gene TRBV12-3 or TRBV12-4 combines with J gene TRBJ1-4; D is possibly TRBD1 (5 bases). The CDR3 runs to 14 residues. The V end lost 3 bases, the J end lost 6 bases, and 11 bases lay between the germline ends. In nucleotides, the CDR3 is TGTGCCAGCAGTTTTGGGACCTTGGATGAAAAACTGTTTTTT. Its translation is CASSFGTLDEKLFF.

This clonotype was counted ten times or more. This chain links TRBV13 with TRBJ2-5; TRBD2 matches 8 bases. CDR3 length: 13 residues. The germline gives CDR1 PRHDT, CDR2 FYEKMQ (reference sequence). The trim removed 6 bases at V and 3 bases at J, leaving 3 bases unmatched. The CDR3 DNA reads as TGTGCCAGCAGACTACTAGCGGAAGAGACCCAGTACTTC. Protein product: CASRLLAEETQYF.

The chain links TRBV29-1 to TRBJ2-5, with D uncertain. V lost 1 base, J lost 5 bases, and 8 bases lay in between. Germline V gene data show CDR1 as SQVTM and CDR2 as ANQGSEA. The CDR3 totals 12 residues. The CDR3 here is CSVEVGPETQYF. In nucleotides, the CDR3 is TGCAGCGTTGAAGTGGGTCCTGAGACCCAGTACTTC.

This clonotype was found many times. The chain employs TRBV3-1 and TRBJ2-7; D unresolved. There are 12 residues in the CDR3. V gave up 4 bases and J gave up 5 bases, with 9 bases separating them. Germline CDR1 LGHDT, CDR2 YNNKEL (reference sequence). The chain's CDR3 is CASSPAAHEQYF. CDR3 DNA: TGTGCCAGCAGCCCGGCGGCCCACGAGCAGTACTTC.